This T cell receptor beta chain was identified in a study of blood T cells in healthy people across ages. This clonotype was found a few times. V was cut by 3 bases and J by 0 bases, with 14 bases left in between. CDR1 LGHNA and CDR2 YSLEER come from the germline V gene. This CDR3 contains 17 residues. Next came a second PCR, run for about 6 to 11 cycles, which used a sample-barcoded 5' primer along with a J-beta primer mix. Every cDNA molecule bore a tag from a template-switch adaptor containing 12 random nucleotides. Each of the samples gave a minimum of 3 million paired-end reads that contained CDR3. MiXCR, applied by TCRdb to the 5' RACE reads, yields one record per CDR3 protein. The sample records approximately 800,000 distinct CDR3 sequences, around 36% being singletons. Each sample used at least 7 million PBMCs.

The source material was blood. The clonotype was recovered from a man younger than 30 in good health. The J gene is TRBJ2-2, the V gene TRBV4-3; D is uncertain. This chain's CDR3 is CASSHPRSQSNTGELFF. CDR3 DNA: TGCGCCAGCAGCCACCCAAGGAGCCAATCGAACACCGGGGAGCTGTTTTTT.